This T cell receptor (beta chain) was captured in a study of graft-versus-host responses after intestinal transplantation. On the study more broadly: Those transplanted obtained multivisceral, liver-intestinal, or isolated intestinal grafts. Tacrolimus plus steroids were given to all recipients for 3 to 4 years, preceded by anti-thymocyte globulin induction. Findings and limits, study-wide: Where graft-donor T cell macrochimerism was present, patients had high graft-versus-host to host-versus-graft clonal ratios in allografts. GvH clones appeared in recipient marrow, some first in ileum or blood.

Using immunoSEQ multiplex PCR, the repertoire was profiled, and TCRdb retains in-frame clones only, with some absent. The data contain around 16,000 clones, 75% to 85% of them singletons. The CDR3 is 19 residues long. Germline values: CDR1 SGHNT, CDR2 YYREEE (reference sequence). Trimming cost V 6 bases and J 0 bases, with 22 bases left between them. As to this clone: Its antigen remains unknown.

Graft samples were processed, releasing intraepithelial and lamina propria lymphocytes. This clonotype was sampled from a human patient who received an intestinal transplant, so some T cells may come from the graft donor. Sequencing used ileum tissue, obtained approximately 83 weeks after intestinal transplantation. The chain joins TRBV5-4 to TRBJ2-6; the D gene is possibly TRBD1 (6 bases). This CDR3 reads CASTRKTGSRFSGANVLTF. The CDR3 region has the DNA TGTGCCAGCACCCGAAAAACAGGGTCCAGGTTCTCTGGGGCCAACGTCCTGACTTTC.